This TCR beta chain was captured by sequencing in a study of metastatic and nonmetastatic thyroid tumors. As for the study in general: Peripheral blood and tumor or nodule samples from malignant and benign thyroid patients were compared.

In its sample, this clone ranks as medium-sized (0.01 to 0.1%). Antigen: not known. Before thyroid surgery, none of the patients had received any treatment. With MiXCR, TCRdb reprocessed the PCR reads. Here the sample spans about 14,000 clones, about 27% being singletons. Points from the study as a whole: In both blood and tumor samples, TCR beta diversity was reported significantly higher for malignant than benign nodules.

The sequenced sample was blood. This TCR came from a female donor with papillary thyroid cancer or a benign thyroid nodule (not recorded which). Some clones in this sample may be carry-over from other donors' samples.

The DNA of the CDR3 is TGCAGTGCTAGGGCTAGCGGGAGGGCCGGTGAGACCCAGTACTTC. This translates into CSARASGRAGETQYF. V and J are TRBV20-1 and TRBJ2-5; 12 bases match TRBD2. The CDR3 is 15 amino acids. Germline V gene lookup returns CDR1 DFQATT and CDR2 SNEGSKA (reference sequence). The ends lost 3 bases at V and 5 bases at J; junction bases unmatched: 7.